This T cell receptor (beta chain) was observed in a study of cytomegalovirus exposure and HLA in healthy donors. Study findings and constraints: Earlier analysis yielded a pattern in which most TCR beta V segments were productive about 87% or about 30% of the time. As a later analysis showed, a missense DCLRE1C variant was linked to trimming of TCR beta V- and J-genes.

Researchers ran the PCR with 60 Vbeta and 13 Jbeta primers. TCRdb's table, derived via immunoSEQ multiplex PCR, lists solely in-frame clones and lacks some. Among some 65,000 clones listed, around 80% were seen once. These donors, healthy bone marrow donors, were studied. The V end lost 0 bases, the J end lost 2 bases, and 10 bases lay between the germline ends. The CDR3 extends over 15 amino acids. Germline lookup yields CDR1 SGHNT and CDR2 YYREEE (reference sequence). As concerns this clone: Its target is not known.

V gene TRBV5-4 combines with J gene TRBJ2-3; D unresolved. The sequencing sample was made of PBMCs. The TCR comes from a girl under 18 in good health and CMV-seropositive. CDR3 coding DNA: TGTGCCAGCAGCTTGGTCTCGCTACCCACAGATACGCAGTATTTT. Encoded protein: CASSLVSLPTDTQYF.